The rows below give T cell receptor beta chains drawn from one sample of a study of control samples from healthy donors and cancer patients. TCRdb's copy holds only in-frame clones and misses some; the assay was immunoSEQ multiplex PCR. The sample lists 60,000 or so clones; approximately 94% were seen once. What was sequenced was blood. These receptors were obtained from a woman between 18 and 29 years old in good health. CDR3s include the opening cysteine and the closing phenylalanine or tryptophan. The D gene is left open where the match is weak. Not all rows give a size; the values are once, few, many and, for expanded clones, a class.

clone_size,j_call,cdr3_length,v_call,d_call,cdr3_nt,cdr3_aa
.,TRBJ1-2,13,TRBV29-1,TRBD1,TGCAGCGTTGAAAGCAGGGGGAGGTATGGCTACACCTTC,CSVESRGRYGYTF
.,TRBJ2-3,12,TRBV29-1,.,TGCAGCGTTGACCCTTCGCGGGATACGCAGTATTTT,CSVDPSRDTQYF
.,TRBJ1-3,15,TRBV7-8,.,TGTGCCAGCAGCTTAGAAGCGGACGGCTCAAACACCATATATTTT,CASSLEADGSNTIYF
.,TRBJ2-1,11,TRBV9,.,TGTGCCAGCAGCATGCTCGGCGAGCAGTTCTTC,CASSMLGEQFF
.,TRBJ1-6,14,TRBV5-4,TRBD1,TGTGCCAGCAGCCTAGAATCAGGGGGTTCACCCCTCCACTTT,CASSLESGGSPLHF
.,TRBJ1-1,13,TRBV6-2/TRBV6-3,.,TGTGCCAGCAGTTTCGGGGGAACCACTGAAGCTTTCTTT,CASSFGGTTEAFF
.,TRBJ2-1,15,TRBV6-4,.,TGTGCCAGCAGTGAATTGGCGGGGGCGTACAATGAGCAGTTCTTC,CASSELAGAYNEQFF
.,TRBJ1-3,14,TRBV12-1,.,TGTGCCAGCCCTCTCGGGAACTCTGGAAACACCATATATTTT,CASPLGNSGNTIYF
.,TRBJ2-1,14,TRBV2,.,TGTGCCAGCAGGCCAGGGGGGGGGCCCTATGAGCAGTTCTTC,CASRPGGGPYEQFF
.,TRBJ2-1,18,TRBV4-1,TRBD2,TGCGCCAGCAGCCCGTCCCGGGACTATACTCATAGGAACAATGAGCAGTTCTTC,CASSPSRDYTHRNNEQFF
.,TRBJ1-1,12,TRBV5-1,.,TGCGCCAGCAGCTCAGACGGGAGCTTAGCTTTCTTT,CASSSDGSLAFF
.,TRBJ2-7,18,TRBV19,.,TGTGCCAGTAGTATAATTTTTCGAGGAGGGACACATCCCTACGAGCAGTACTTC,CASSIIFRGGTHPYEQYF
.,TRBJ1-3,12,TRBV6-5,.,TGTGCCAGCAGTAGTCCAGGAAACACCATATATTTT,CASSSPGNTIYF
.,TRBJ1-2,14,TRBV5-1,.,TGCGCCAGCAGTCCGCCAGGGGTAGACTATGGCTACACCTTC,CASSPPGVDYGYTF
.,TRBJ2-6,16,TRBV7-3,.,TGTGCCAGCAGCTTAAACGGCGGCTTCGGGGCCAACGTCCTGACTTTC,CASSLNGGFGANVLTF
once,TRBJ1-2,13,TRBV6-4,.,TGTGCCAGCAGTGAGAAGGGGGAATCGGGCTACACCTTC,CASSEKGESGYTF
.,TRBJ1-6,16,TRBV5-5,.,TGTGCCAGCAGCCCGGGACTGGAAAGGAATAATTCACCCCTCCACTTT,CASSPGLERNNSPLHF
.,TRBJ1-6,15,TRBV6-4,.,TGTGCCAGCAGGGCCGAAGGCTCCTATAATTCACCCCTCCACTTT,CASRAEGSYNSPLHF
.,TRBJ2-1,13,TRBV9,TRBD1,TGTGCCAGCAGCGTTGGTGGGGGACAGGGACCGTTCTTC,CASSVGGGQGPFF
.,TRBJ2-7,13,TRBV25-1,.,TGTGCCAGCAGTGAAAGAGGCAGGGACGAGCAGTACTTC,CASSERGRDEQYF
.,TRBJ1-2,17,TRBV5-6,TRBD1,TGTGCCAGCAGCTTGTTTGCGTTCCAGAGACAGGGGAATGGCTACACCTTC,CASSLFAFQRQGNGYTF
.,TRBJ2-2,13,TRBV19,.,TGTGCCAGTACCGATCTCTTCACCGGGGAGCTGTTTTTT,CASTDLFTGELFF
.,TRBJ1-2,13,TRBV6-4,TRBD1,TGTGCCAGCAGCGAAACAGGGGACTATGGCTACACCTTC,CASSETGDYGYTF
.,TRBJ1-1,15,TRBV6-5,.,TGTGCCAGCAGTTCCCCGTACGGTTGGGGGACTGAAGCTTTCTTT,CASSSPYGWGTEAFF
.,TRBJ1-3,15,TRBV6-5,.,TGTGCCACGTACTTATGGGGACGGTCTGGAAACACCATATATTTT,CATYLWGRSGNTIYF
.,TRBJ2-1,13,TRBV28,.,TGTGCCAGCAGTTTAGACCCCAGCAATGAGCAGTTCTTC,CASSLDPSNEQFF
.,TRBJ1-5,15,TRBV6-1,.,TGTGCCAGCAGTGAAGGCCAGATAAGCAATCAGCCCCAGCATTTT,CASSEGQISNQPQHF
.,TRBJ2-7,14,TRBV5-1,.,TGCGCCAGCAGCTCCTCGGTGGGCTCCTACGAGCAGTACTTC,CASSSSVGSYEQYF
.,TRBJ1-2,12,TRBV6-5,TRBD1,TGTGCCAGCAGTCGACAGGGGGGAGGCTACACCTTC,CASSRQGGGYTF
.,TRBJ1-1,15,TRBV10-3,.,TGTGCCATCAGTGAGCGTGAGGCATCGAATACTGAAGCTTTCTTT,CAISEREASNTEAFF
.,TRBJ1-5,16,TRBV5-8,.,TGTGCCAGCAGCATTCTTTTCGGGACACAGAACCAGCCCCAGCATTTT,CASSILFGTQNQPQHF
.,TRBJ2-5,15,TRBV3-1/TRBV3-2,.,TGTGCCAGCAGCCGCACACGACAGGTCCAAGAGACCCAGTACTTC,CASSRTRQVQETQYF